These 27 T cell receptor beta chains originate from one sample sequenced in a study of blood T cell repertoires in COVID-19 (dated by TCRdb to about 2020). Receptor amplification or capture employed the immunoSEQ multiplex PCR assay. This immuneACCESS table, as held by TCRdb, lists in-frame sequences with V and J called but not all clones. Of the missing ones, under half trace to an unresolved V gene in checked studies; the others have no known cause. For this sample the table gives roughly 200,000 clones, of which around 86% were detected only once. Over 7% of the sample belongs to the ten largest clones. The sequenced sample consisted of peripheral blood. The receptor source for this set is a woman aged 80 or older with COVID-19, enrolled during active disease.

In this sample, this clone turned up a few times. The chain joins TRBV9 to TRBJ2-5; a possible D gene is TRBD2 (5 bases). The CDR3 spans 15 residues. The germline gives CDR1 SGDLS, CDR2 YYNGEE. Deletions cut 0 bases from V and 7 bases from J, with 16 bases between. The CDR3 DNA is TGTGCCAGCAGCGTAGCCCAGTTCGGGGTAGGGACCCAGTACTTC. Amino acids: CASSVAQFGVGTQYF.

Written as DNA, the CDR3 is TGTGCCAGCAGCCAACTAACCGGGACAGGGCGTAACTATGGCTACACCTTC. This sequence encodes CASSQLTGTGRNYGYTF. This sequence joins TRBV3-1 (or the pseudogene TRBV3-2) and TRBJ1-2; 9 nucleotides agree with TRBD1. The V gene's germline CDR1 is LGHDT and CDR2 YNNKEL (reference sequence). CDR3 size: 17 residues. With 2 bases clipped from V and 1 base from J, the junction kept 8 bases outside the gene matches.

The V and J genes are TRBV11-3 and TRBJ1-2; 7 nucleotides match TRBD1. Trimming cost V 5 bases and J 13 bases; bases outside gene matches: 10. CDR3 length: 12 amino acids. Germline V gene sequence: CDR1 SGHNT, CDR2 YENEEA. CDR3 in DNA: TGTGCCAGCAGCCTCAGACAGGGAAGGATCACCTTC. This sequence encodes CASSLRQGRITF.

The rearrangement joins TRBV18 to TRBJ1-5, with D possibly being TRBD1 (6 bases). This CDR3 region has 15 residues. Germline lookup yields CDR1 KGHSH and CDR2 LQKENI. Deletions cut 2 bases from V and 3 bases from J, with 11 bases between. The CDR3 DNA sequence: TGTGCCAGCTCACCATACAGGGACGACAATCAGCCCCAGCATTTT. It yields the protein CASSPYRDDNQPQHF.

The chain carries TRBV19 and TRBJ1-1; weak D call: TRBD1 (6 bases). CDR1 and CDR2 (germline): LNHDA, SQIVND (reference sequence). V dropped 2 bases and J dropped 0 bases, with 10 bases sitting between them. CDR3 length: 15 amino acids. CDR3 coding DNA: TGTGCCAGTAGTATAATTACAGGGATGAACACTGAAGCTTTCTTT. It yields the protein CASSIITGMNTEAFF.

The V call is TRBV7-9, the J call TRBJ2-3, with D perhaps matching TRBD1 (6 bases). CDR1 and CDR2 (germline): SEHNR, FQNEAQ (reference sequence). The CDR3 has 15 residues. Trimming pared 3 bases from V and 2 bases from J, leaving 12 bases between. Here the CDR3 DNA reads TGTGCCAGCAGCTTGACAGGAGCTTACACAGATACGCAGTATTTT. It encodes CASSLTGAYTDTQYF.

This chain uses TRBV20-1 with TRBJ2-7; D gene ambiguous. There are 11 residues in the CDR3. Looked up from germline, CDR1 is DFQATT and CDR2 is SNEGSKA (reference sequence). The V and J ends lost 4 bases and 4 bases respectively, with 8 bases between them. The CDR3 is CSAKSSYEQYF. The CDR3 nucleotides read TGCAGTGCTAAATCCTCTTACGAGCAGTACTTC.

This clone was seen more than once but under ten times. The CDR3 sequence is CASSENGWIRHQPQHF. DNA for the CDR3: TGTGCCAGCAGTGAAAACGGGTGGATCCGGCATCAGCCCCAGCATTTT. The chain has TRBV6-1 and TRBJ1-5; the D is unclear. The germline CDR1 and CDR2 sequences are MNHNS and SASEGT. The CDR3 has 16 residues. V was cut by 2 bases and J by 5 bases, with 16 bases left in between.

The CDR3: CASSPLTSNNEQFF. CDR3 bases: TGTGCCAGCAGCCCACTGACTAGTAACAATGAGCAGTTCTTC. This rearrangement joins TRBV5-6 to TRBJ2-1; a possible D gene is TRBD2 (6 bases). Trimming cost V 4 bases and J 5 bases, with 13 bases left between them. The germline CDR1 and CDR2 sequences are SGHDT and YYEEEE. CDR3 length equals 14 residues. Combining the CDR3 with reference TRBV5-6 and TRBJ2-1 gives the whole variable domain DAGVTQSPTHLIKTRGQQVTLRCSPKSGHDTVSWYQQALGQGPQFIFQYYEEEERQRGNFPDRFSGHQFPNYSSELNVNALLLGDSALYLCASSPLTSNNEQFFGPGTRLTVL.

The chain uses TRBV4-1 and TRBJ2-7; TRBD2 aligns across 8 bases. CDR1 and CDR2 from the germline V gene are MGHRA and YSYEKL. The CDR3 spans 19 residues. Losses at the gene ends were 1 base for V and 0 bases for J; bases not matched to a gene: 14. The chain's CDR3 is CASSQVSGRGATSSYEQYF. CDR3 in DNA: TGCGCCAGCAGCCAAGTGTCCGGGCGGGGGGCCACGAGCTCCTACGAGCAGTACTTC.

Remarks on this clone: Compared with germline, one end of the junction differs, possibly owing to a read error. This sample also contains other DNA sequences that code for the same CDR3. The rearrangement joins TRBV7-8 to TRBJ1-1, with D possibly being TRBD1 (5 bases). Per the germline V gene, CDR1 is SGHVS and CDR2 is FQNEAQ. CDR3 length equals 14 residues. This CDR3 is CASSLGQLNTEAFF. In DNA, the CDR3 is TGTGCCAGCAGCTTAGGACAGTTGAATACTGAAGCTTTCTTT.

The chain uses TRBV24-1 and TRBJ2-3, with TRBD2 as a possible D gene (5 bases). Trimming pared 4 bases from V and 5 bases from J, leaving 12 bases between. This CDR3 region has 14 residues. Looked up from germline, CDR1 is KGHDR and CDR2 is SFDVKD. The DNA for the CDR3 is TGTGCCACCAGTGAGGGCGGGCTTAGAGATACGCAGTATTTT. Its translation is CATSEGGLRDTQYF.

This rearrangement joins TRBV28 to TRBJ2-2; D uncertain. Looked up from germline, CDR1 is MDHEN and CDR2 is SYDVKM. This CDR3 is built from 14 residues. Trimming pared 6 bases from V and 3 bases from J, leaving 11 bases between. CDR3 bases: TGTGCCAGCAGCCTGTCGGGTTACACCGGGGAGCTGTTTTTT. Its protein product is CASSLSGYTGELFF.

The J gene is TRBJ2-1, the V gene TRBV9; a weak D match, TRBD2 (6 bases). Germline V gene sequence: CDR1 SGDLS, CDR2 YYNGEE. Trimming removed 3 bases from V and 0 bases from J, with 10 bases in between. This CDR3 spans 15 amino acids. CDR3 nucleotides: TGTGCCAGCAGCGCCACCGGGGGCTCCTACAATGAGCAGTTCTTC. It yields the protein CASSATGGSYNEQFF.

This clone was observed a few times. The chain couples TRBV28 to TRBJ1-1; D unclear. Trimming took 8 bases from V and 6 from J, leaving 19 bases between them. Germline V gene sequence: CDR1 MDHEN, CDR2 SYDVKM. CDR3 size: 14 residues. This CDR3 reads CASCTLASSSEAFF. CDR3 in DNA: TGTGCCAGCTGTACGTTGGCATCTTCTTCTGAAGCTTTCTTT.

In the case of this clone: A read error may produce the germline difference seen at one junction end. Other DNA sequences in this sample translate to the same CDR3. V usage is TRBV5-1 and J usage is TRBJ1-1; 7 bases line up with TRBD1. This CDR3 spans 16 amino acids. CDR1 is SGHRS and CDR2 is YFSETQ in the germline V gene. Here the CDR3 reads CASSSGRTGMNTEAFF. Written as DNA, the CDR3 is TGCGCCAGCAGCTCGGGACGGACAGGAATGAACACTGAAGCCTTCTTT.

J is TRBJ1-1 and V is TRBV6-5; 7 nucleotides match TRBD1. With V trimmed by 7 bases and J by 4 bases, 12 bases remained unmatched. The CDR3 loop spans 15 amino acids. Germline CDR1 and CDR2: MNHEY and SVGAGI. CDR3: CASTRGKGAVTEAFF. As DNA, the CDR3 is TGTGCCAGCACTCGGGGTAAGGGGGCGGTCACTGAAGCTTTCTTT.

The gene calls are TRBV29-1 and TRBJ1-1, with D possibly matching TRBD1 (6 bases). The CDR3 has 14 residues. The germline V gene encodes CDR1 SQVTM and CDR2 ANQGSEA. V lost 4 bases to trimming and J lost 4 bases, with 16 bases between them. The CDR3 region has the DNA TGCAGCGTTGCTATAGGGGGAGGGAGCACTGAAGCTTTCTTT. This translates into CSVAIGGGSTEAFF. Filled out from reference TRBV29-1 and TRBJ1-1, the complete variable domain reads SAVISQKPSRDICQRGTSLTIQCQVDSQVTMMFWYRQQPGQSLTLIATANQGSEATYESGFVIDKFPISRPNLTFSTLTVSNMSPEDSSIYLCSVAIGGGSTEAFFGQGTRLTVV.

The chain is built from TRBV11-3 and TRBJ2-1; D perhaps matches TRBD1 (5 bases). Per the germline V gene, CDR1 is SGHNT and CDR2 is YENEEA. The CDR3 loop spans 15 amino acids. V gave up 4 bases and J gave up 0 bases, with 10 bases separating them. The CDR3 DNA reads TGTGCCAGCAGCTCGACAGCTAACTCCTACAATGAGCAGTTCTTC. Translating it yields CASSSTANSYNEQFF.

The chain couples TRBV12-5 to TRBJ2-5, with D perhaps matching TRBD2 (5 bases). CDR1 and CDR2 (germline): LGHNT, FRNRAP. CDR3 length: 13 residues. Trimming shortened V by 4 bases and J by 7 bases, and 13 bases separated the two germline ends. DNA for the CDR3: TGTGCTAGTGGTTCCCGTTTGAGCGGGACCCAGTACTTC. Residues: CASGSRLSGTQYF.

The chain has TRBV10-3 and TRBJ2-7; 9 nucleotides agree with TRBD1. Germline V gives CDR1 ENHRY, CDR2 SYGVKD. The CDR3 runs to 16 residues. The ends lost 3 bases at V and 1 base at J; junction bases unmatched: 7. The CDR3 here is CAISDPGTGMSYEQYF. The CDR3, as DNA: TGTGCCATCAGTGATCCCGGGACAGGGATGTCCTACGAGCAGTACTTC.

The V call is TRBV6-5, the J call TRBJ1-1; maybe TRBD1 (5 bases). Deletions cut 6 bases from V and 4 bases from J, with 18 bases between. The CDR3 contains 15 residues. CDR1 and CDR2 from the germline V gene are MNHEY and SVGAGI. In DNA form, the CDR3 reads TGTGCCAGCAGGAAGGAGTTCGGGGGTTCCACTGAAGCTTTCTTT. Its protein product is CASRKEFGGSTEAFF.

This chain uses TRBV30 with TRBJ1-2; 10 nucleotides line up with TRBD1. Trimming at V came to 2 bases and at J to 4 bases, leaving 4 bases not matched to a gene. This CDR3 contains 14 residues. Per germline, CDR1 GTSNPN and CDR2 SVGIG (reference sequence). CDR3 in amino acids: CAWSPRQGAYGYTF. CDR3 coding DNA: TGTGCCTGGAGTCCGAGACAGGGGGCCTATGGCTACACCTTC.

The genes are TRBV18 and TRBJ2-7; D unresolved. Trimming removed 3 bases from V and 4 bases from J, with 7 bases in between. Germline lookup yields CDR1 KGHSH and CDR2 LQKENI. CDR3 length equals 12 residues. This chain's CDR3 is CASSPSLYEQYF. In nucleotides, the CDR3 is TGTGCCAGCTCACCGTCTTTGTACGAGCAGTACTTC.

This clone was found a few times. The chain employs TRBV6-6 and TRBJ1-1; tentative D call: TRBD1 (6 bases). Germline CDR1 MNHNY, CDR2 SVGAGI (reference sequence). The CDR3 covers 18 residues. V lost 5 bases to trimming and J lost 0 bases, with 22 bases between them. CDR3 in DNA: TGTGCCAGCAGTCCCTTAAGAACAGGGAGTTCCATGAACACTGAAGCTTTCTTT. Its protein is CASSPLRTGSSMNTEAFF.

In DNA form, the CDR3 reads TGTGCCAGCTCACCGCGACAGGGACTAGCGGGAGATGCCTACGAGCAGTACTTC. Translated, it gives CASSPRQGLAGDAYEQYF. The J gene is TRBJ2-7, the V gene TRBV18; TRBD2 agrees at 14 bases. The J segment lost 2 bases and the V segment lost 3 bases, leaving 9 bases of the junction unmatched. There are 18 residues in the CDR3. Germline CDR1 reads KGHSH; CDR2 reads LQKENI.

The chain recombines TRBV15 with TRBJ2-7; D gene uncertain. The CDR3 is 12 residues long. Germline values: CDR1 LNHNV, CDR2 YYDKDF (reference sequence). The ends were cut back, 3 bases at V and 7 bases at J, with 10 bases in the middle. This CDR3 is CATSRRDREQYF. Here the CDR3 DNA reads TGTGCCACCAGCAGGAGAGATAGAGAGCAGTACTTC.